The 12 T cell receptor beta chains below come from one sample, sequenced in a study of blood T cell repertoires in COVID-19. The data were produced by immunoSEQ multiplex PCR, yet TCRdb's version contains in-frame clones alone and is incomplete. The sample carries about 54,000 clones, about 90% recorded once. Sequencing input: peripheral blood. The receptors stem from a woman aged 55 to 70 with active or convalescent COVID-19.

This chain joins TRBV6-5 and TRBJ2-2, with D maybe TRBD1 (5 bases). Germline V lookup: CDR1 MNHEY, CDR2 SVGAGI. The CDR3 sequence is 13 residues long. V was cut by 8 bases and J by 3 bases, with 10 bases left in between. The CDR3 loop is CASPNRHTGELFF. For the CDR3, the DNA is TGTGCCAGCCCCAACAGGCACACCGGGGAGCTGTTTTTT.

In DNA form, the CDR3 reads TGTGCCAGCAGCTTAGGGGGCGGCTACGAGCAGTACTTC. Its translation is CASSLGGGYEQYF. The chain has TRBV7-9 and TRBJ2-7, with D tentatively TRBD1 (5 bases). The CDR3 sequence is 13 residues long. Germline values: CDR1 SEHNR, CDR2 FQNEAQ (reference sequence). Trimming removed 1 base from V and 3 bases from J, with 7 bases in between.

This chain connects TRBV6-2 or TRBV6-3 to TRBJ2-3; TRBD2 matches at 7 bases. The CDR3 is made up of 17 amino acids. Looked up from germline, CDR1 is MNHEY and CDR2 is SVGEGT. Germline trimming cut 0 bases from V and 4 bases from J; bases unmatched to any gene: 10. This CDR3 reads CASSYSLGREASDTQYF. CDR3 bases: TGTGCCAGCAGTTACTCGTTGGGACGGGAGGCTTCAGATACGCAGTATTTT.

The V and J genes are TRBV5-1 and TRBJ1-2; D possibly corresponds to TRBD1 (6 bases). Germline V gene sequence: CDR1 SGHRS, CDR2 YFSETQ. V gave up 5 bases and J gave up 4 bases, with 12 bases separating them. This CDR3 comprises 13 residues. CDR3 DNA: TGCGCCAGCAGTGACGCAGGGGTCTATGGCTACACCTTC. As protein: CASSDAGVYGYTF.

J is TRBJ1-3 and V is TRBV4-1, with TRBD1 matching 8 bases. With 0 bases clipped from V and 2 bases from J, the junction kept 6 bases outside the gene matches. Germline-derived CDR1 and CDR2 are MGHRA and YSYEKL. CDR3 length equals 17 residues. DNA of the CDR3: TGCGCCAGCAGCCAAGACTGGGACAGGCGACCTGGAAACACCATATATTTT. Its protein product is CASSQDWDRRPGNTIYF.

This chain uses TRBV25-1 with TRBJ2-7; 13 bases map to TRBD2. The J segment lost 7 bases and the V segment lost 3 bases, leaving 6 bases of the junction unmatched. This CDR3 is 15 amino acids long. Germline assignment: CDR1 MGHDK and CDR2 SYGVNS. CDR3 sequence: CASSEATSGRREQYF. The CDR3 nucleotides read TGTGCCAGCAGTGAGGCGACTAGCGGGAGGCGAGAGCAGTACTTC.

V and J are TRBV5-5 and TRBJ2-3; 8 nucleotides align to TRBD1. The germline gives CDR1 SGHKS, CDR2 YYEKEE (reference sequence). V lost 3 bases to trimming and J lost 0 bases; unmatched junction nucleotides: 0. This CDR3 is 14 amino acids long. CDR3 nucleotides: TGTGCCAGCAGCTGGACAGGGAGCACAGATACGCAGTATTTT. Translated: CASSWTGSTDTQYF.

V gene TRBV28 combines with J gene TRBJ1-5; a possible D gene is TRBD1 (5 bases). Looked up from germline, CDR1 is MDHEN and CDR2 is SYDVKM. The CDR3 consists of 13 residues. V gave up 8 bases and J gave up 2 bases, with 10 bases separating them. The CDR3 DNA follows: TGTGCCAGCGTAGAACAGGGCAATCAGCCCCAGCATTTT. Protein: CASVEQGNQPQHF.

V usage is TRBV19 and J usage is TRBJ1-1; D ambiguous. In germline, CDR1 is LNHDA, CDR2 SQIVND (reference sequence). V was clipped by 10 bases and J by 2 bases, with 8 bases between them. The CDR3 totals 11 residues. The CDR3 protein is CATTRNTEAFF. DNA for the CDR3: TGTGCCACCACAAGAAACACTGAAGCTTTCTTT.

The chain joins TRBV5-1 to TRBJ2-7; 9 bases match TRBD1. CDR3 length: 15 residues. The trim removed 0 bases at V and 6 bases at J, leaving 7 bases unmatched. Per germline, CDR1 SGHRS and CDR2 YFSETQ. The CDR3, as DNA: TGCGCCAGCAGCTTGGATCCCGGGACAGGGAGCGAGCAGTACTTC. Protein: CASSLDPGTGSEQYF.

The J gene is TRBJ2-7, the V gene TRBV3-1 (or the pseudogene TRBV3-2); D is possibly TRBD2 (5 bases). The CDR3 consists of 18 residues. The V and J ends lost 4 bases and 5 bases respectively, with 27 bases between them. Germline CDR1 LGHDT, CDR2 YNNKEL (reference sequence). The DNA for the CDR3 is TGTGCCAGCAGCCCCTTTTCTTACGGCGGAATCCCCGGGGACGAGCAGTACTTC. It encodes CASSPFSYGGIPGDEQYF.

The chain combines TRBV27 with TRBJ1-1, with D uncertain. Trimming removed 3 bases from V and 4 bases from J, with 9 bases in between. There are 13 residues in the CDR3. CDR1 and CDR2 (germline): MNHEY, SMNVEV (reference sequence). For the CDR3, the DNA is TGTGCCAGCAGTTTTACCGAGAGCACTGAAGCTTTCTTT. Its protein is CASSFTESTEAFF.